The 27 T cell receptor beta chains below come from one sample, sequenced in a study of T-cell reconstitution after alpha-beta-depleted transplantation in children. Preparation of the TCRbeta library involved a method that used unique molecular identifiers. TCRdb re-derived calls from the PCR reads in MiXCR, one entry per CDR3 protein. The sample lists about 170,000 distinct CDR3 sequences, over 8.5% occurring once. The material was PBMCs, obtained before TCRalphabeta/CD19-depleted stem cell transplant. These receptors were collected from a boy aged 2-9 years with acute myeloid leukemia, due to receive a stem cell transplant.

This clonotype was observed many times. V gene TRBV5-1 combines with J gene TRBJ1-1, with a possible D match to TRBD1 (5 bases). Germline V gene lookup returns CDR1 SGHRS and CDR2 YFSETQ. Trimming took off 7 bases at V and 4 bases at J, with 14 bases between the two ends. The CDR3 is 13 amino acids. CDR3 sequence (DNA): TGCGCCAGCTCTAAGGGGTTATTCACTGAAGCTTTCTTT. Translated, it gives CASSKGLFTEAFF.

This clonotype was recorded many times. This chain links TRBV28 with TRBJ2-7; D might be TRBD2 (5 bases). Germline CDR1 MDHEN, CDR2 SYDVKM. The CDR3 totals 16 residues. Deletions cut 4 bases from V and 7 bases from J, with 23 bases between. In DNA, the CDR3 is TGTGCCAGCAGTTCGAGGACGGCCATGGGGAGAAAAGAGCAGTACTTC. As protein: CASSSRTAMGRKEQYF.

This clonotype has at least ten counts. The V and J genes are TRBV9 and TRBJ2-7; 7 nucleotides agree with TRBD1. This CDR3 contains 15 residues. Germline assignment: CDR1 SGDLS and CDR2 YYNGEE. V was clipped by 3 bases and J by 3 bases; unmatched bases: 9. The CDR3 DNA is TGTGCCAGCAGCGCGGGACAGAATGCTCGCTACGAGCAGTACTTC. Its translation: CASSAGQNARYEQYF.

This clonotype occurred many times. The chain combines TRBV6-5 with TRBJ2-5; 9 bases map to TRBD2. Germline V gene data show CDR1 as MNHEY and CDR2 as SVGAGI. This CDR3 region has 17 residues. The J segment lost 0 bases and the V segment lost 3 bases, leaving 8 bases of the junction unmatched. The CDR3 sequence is CASSYTPLAGNQETQYF. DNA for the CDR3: TGTGCCAGCAGTTATACCCCTCTAGCGGGGAACCAAGAGACCCAGTACTTC.

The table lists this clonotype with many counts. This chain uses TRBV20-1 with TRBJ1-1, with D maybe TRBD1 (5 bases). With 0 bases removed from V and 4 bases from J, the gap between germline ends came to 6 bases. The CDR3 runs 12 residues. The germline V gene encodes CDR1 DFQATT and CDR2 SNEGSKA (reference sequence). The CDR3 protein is CSAREDTTEAFF. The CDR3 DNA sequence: TGCAGTGCTAGAGAGGACACCACTGAAGCTTTCTTT.

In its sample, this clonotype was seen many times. The CDR3 sequence is CASSPPTGTGSPLHF. CDR3 sequence (DNA): TGTGCCAGCAGCCCTCCGACAGGGACGGGTTCACCCCTCCACTTT. This chain links TRBV7-8 with TRBJ1-6, with 7 bases aligning to TRBD1. The ends lost 5 bases at V and 9 bases at J; junction bases unmatched: 10. Germline values: CDR1 SGHVS, CDR2 FQNEAQ. CDR3 length: 15 amino acids.

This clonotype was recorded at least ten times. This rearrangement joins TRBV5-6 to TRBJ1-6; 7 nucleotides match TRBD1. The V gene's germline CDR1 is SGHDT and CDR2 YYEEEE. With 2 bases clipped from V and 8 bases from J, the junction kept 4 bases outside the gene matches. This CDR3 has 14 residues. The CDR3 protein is CASSFRTGDSPLHF. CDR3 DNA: TGTGCCAGCAGCTTCCGGACAGGCGATTCACCCCTCCACTTT.

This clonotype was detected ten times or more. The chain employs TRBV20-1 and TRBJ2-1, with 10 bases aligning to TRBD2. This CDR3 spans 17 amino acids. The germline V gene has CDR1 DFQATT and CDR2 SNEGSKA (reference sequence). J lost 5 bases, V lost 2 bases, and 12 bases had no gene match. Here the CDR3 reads CSARSALTSGTDNEQFF. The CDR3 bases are TGCAGTGCTAGATCGGCCCTCACTAGCGGGACCGACAATGAGCAGTTCTTC.

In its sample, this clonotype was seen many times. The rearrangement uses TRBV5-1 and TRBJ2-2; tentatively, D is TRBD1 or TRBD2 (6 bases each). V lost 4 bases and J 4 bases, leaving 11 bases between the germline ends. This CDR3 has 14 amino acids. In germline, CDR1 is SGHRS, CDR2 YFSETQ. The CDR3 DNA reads TGCGCCAGCAGCATCGAGGGGGGCACCGGGGAGCTGTTTTTT. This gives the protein CASSIEGGTGELFF.

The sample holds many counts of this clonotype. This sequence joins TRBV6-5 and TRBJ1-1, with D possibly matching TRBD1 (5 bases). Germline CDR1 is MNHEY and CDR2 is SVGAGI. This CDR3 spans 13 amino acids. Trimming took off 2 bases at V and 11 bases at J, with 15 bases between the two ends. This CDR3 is CASSYAAGGYAFF. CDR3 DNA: TGTGCCAGCAGTTACGCCGCCGGGGGGTACGCTTTCTTT.

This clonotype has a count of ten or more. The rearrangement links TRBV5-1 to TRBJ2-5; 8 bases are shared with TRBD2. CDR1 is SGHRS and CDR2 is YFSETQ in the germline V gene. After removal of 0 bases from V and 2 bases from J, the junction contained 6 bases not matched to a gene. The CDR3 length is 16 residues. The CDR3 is CASSLVVAGWQETQYF. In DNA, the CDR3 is TGCGCCAGCAGCTTGGTGGTAGCGGGATGGCAAGAGACCCAGTACTTC.

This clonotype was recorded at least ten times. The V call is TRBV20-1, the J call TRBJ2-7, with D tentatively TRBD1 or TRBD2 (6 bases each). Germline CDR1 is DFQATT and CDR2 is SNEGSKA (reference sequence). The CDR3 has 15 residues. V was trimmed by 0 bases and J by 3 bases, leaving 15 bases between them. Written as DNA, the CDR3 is TGCAGTGCTAGAGATGCTTCAGGGGACTTCTACGAGCAGTACTTC. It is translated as CSARDASGDFYEQYF.

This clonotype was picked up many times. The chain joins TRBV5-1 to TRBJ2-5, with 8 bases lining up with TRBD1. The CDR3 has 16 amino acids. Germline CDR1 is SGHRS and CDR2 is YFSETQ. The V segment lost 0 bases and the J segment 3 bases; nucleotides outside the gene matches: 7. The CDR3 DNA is TGCGCCAGCAGCTTGGGGACAGGGAGGAACGAAGAGACCCAGTACTTC. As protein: CASSLGTGRNEETQYF.

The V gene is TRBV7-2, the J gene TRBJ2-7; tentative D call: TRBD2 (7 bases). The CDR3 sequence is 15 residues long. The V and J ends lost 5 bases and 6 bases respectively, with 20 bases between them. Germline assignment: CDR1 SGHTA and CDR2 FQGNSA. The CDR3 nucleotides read TGTGCCAGCAGCCCCCCCGGGGGGCGGGGGTTCGAGCAGTACTTC. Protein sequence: CASSPPGGRGFEQYF. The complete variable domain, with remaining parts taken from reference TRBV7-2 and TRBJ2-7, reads GAGVSQSPSNKVTEKGKDVELRCDPISGHTALYWYRQSLGQGLEFLIYFQGNSAPDKSGLPSDRFSAERTGGSVSTLTIQRTQQEDSAVYLCASSPPGGRGFEQYFGPGTRLTVT.

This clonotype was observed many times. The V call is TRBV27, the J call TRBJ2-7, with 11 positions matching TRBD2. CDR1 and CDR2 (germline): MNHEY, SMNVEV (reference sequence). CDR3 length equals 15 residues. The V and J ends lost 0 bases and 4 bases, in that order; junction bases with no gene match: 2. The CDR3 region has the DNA TGTGCCAGCAGTTTATCTAGCGGGAGGGCTTACGAGCAGTACTTC. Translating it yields CASSLSSGRAYEQYF.

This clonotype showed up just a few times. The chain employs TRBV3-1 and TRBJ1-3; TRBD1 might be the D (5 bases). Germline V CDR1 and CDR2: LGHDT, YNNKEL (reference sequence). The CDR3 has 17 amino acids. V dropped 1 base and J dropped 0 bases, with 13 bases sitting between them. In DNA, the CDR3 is TGTGCCAGCAGCCAAGTCTTTTCGGGGCGCTCTGGAAACACCATATATTTT. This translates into CASSQVFSGRSGNTIYF.

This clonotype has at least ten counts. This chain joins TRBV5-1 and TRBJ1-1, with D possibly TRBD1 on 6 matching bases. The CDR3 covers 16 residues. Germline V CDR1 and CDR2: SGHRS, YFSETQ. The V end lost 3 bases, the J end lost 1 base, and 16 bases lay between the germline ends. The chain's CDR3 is CASSSTQGLGNTEAFF. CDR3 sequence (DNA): TGCGCCAGCAGCTCCACACAGGGATTAGGGAACACTGAAGCTTTCTTT.

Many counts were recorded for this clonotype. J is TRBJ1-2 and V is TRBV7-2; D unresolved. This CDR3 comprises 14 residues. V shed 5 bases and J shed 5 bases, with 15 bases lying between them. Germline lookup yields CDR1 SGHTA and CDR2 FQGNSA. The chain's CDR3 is CASSPEGPEYGYTF. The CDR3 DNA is TGTGCCAGCAGCCCGGAAGGCCCAGAGTATGGCTACACCTTC.

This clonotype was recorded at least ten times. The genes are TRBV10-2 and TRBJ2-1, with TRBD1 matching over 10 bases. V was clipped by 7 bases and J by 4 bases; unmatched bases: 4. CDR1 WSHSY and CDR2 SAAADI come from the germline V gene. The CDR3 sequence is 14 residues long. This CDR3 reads CASIRQGAYNEQFF. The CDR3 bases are TGCGCCAGCATCAGACAGGGGGCTTACAATGAGCAGTTCTTC.

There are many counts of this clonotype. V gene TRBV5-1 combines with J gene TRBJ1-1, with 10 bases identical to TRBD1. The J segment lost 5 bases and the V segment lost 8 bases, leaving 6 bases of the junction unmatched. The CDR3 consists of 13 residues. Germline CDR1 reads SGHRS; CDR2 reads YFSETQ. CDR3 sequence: CASFGTGVTEAFF. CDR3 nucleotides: TGCGCCAGTTTCGGGACAGGGGTGACTGAAGCTTTCTTT.

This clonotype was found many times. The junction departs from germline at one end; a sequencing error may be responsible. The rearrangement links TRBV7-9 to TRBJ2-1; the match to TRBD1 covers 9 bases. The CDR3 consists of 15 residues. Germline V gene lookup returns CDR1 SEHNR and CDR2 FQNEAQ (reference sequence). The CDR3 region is CATSPKGQGVNEQFF. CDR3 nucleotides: TGTGCCACCAGCCCCAAGGGACAGGGAGTCAATGAGCAGTTCTTC.

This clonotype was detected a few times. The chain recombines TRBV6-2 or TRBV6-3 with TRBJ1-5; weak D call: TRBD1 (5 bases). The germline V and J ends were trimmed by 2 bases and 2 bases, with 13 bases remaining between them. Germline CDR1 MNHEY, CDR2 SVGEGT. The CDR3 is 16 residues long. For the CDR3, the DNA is TGTGCCAGCAGTTACGAAAGGGGCAGGGGCAATCAGCCCCAGCATTTT. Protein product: CASSYERGRGNQPQHF.

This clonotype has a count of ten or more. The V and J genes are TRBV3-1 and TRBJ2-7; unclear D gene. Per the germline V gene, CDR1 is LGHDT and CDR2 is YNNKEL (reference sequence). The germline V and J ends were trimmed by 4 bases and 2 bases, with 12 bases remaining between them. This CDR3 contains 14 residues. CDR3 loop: CASSPRWRTYEQYF. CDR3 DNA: TGTGCCAGCAGCCCCCGGTGGCGGACCTACGAGCAGTACTTC.

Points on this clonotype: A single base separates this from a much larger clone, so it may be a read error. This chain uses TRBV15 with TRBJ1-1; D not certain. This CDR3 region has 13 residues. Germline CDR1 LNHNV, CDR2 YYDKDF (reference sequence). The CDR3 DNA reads TGTGCCCCCAGCAGAAACATGAACACTGAAGCTTTCTTT. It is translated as CAPSRNMNTEAFF.

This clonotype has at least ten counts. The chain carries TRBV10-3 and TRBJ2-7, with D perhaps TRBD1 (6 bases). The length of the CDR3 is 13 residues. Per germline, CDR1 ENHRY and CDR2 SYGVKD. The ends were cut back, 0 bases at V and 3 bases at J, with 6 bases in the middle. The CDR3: CAISESGGYEQYF. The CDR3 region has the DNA TGTGCCATCAGTGAGTCAGGGGGCTACGAGCAGTACTTC.

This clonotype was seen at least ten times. The CDR3 DNA sequence: TGTGCCAGCAGCTTGGCAGGGGAGTTTGAGACCCAGTACTTC. This codes for CASSLAGEFETQYF. V usage is TRBV5-5 and J usage is TRBJ2-5, with D perhaps TRBD1 (6 bases). The length of the CDR3 is 14 residues. V gave up 0 bases and J gave up 5 bases, with 11 bases separating them. Germline V gene data show CDR1 as SGHKS and CDR2 as YYEKEE (reference sequence). The entire variable domain, with the rest obtained from reference TRBV5-5 and TRBJ2-5, is as follows: DAGVTQSPTHLIKTRGQQVTLRCSPISGHKSVSWYQQVLGQGPQFIFQYYEKEERGRGNFPDRFSARQFPNYSSELNVNALLLGDSALYLCASSLAGEFETQYFGPGTRLLVL.

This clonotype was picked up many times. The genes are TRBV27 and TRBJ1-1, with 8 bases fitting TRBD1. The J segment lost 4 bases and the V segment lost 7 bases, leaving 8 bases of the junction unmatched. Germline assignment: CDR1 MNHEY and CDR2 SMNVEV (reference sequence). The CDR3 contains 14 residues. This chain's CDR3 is CASIQGARGTEAFF. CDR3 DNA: TGTGCCAGCATTCAGGGGGCGCGTGGCACTGAAGCTTTCTTT.